The 26 T cell receptor beta chains given below trace back to one sample, sequenced in a study of Graves' ophthalmopathy and Graves' hyperthyroidism. From RNA, the CDR3 regions of TCR beta chains were amplified and sequenced. First-round RT-PCR employed HTBI primers, with a second-round multiplex PCR after it. TCRdb re-called the multiplex PCR reads through MiXCR, storing one row per CDR3 protein. The table includes around 600,000 distinct CDR3 sequences, roughly two fifths detected once. The sequencing sample was made of peripheral blood. The receptors were gathered from an adult man with Graves' ophthalmopathy.

This clonotype was found many times. The CDR3 coding sequence is TGCGCCAGCAGTGAGTCGAGGCCCACAAACTATGGCTACACCTTC. This codes for CASSESRPTNYGYTF. The rearrangement links TRBV10-2 to TRBJ1-2, with D uncertain. The CDR3 is made up of 15 amino acids. V dropped 0 bases and J dropped 2 bases, with 10 bases sitting between them. CDR1 and CDR2 (germline): WSHSY, SAAADI.

This clonotype was seen repeatedly, ten times or more. V gene TRBV2 combines with J gene TRBJ1-5; no firm D call. The germline V gene encodes CDR1 SNHLY and CDR2 FYNNEI. There are 13 residues in the CDR3. V was clipped by 11 bases and J by 0 bases, with 11 bases between them. The CDR3 reads CASNTDSNQPQHF. CDR3 nucleotides: TGTGCCTCAAACACAGATAGCAATCAGCCCCAGCATTTT.

V gene TRBV12-3 or TRBV12-4 combines with J gene TRBJ2-7; D is perhaps TRBD1 (6 bases). CDR3 length: 14 residues. V lost 6 bases to trimming and J lost 3 bases, with 15 bases between them. CDR3 DNA sequence: TGTGCCAGCAGGCAACAGGGTGGTGGCTACGAGCAGTACTTC. Its protein is CASRQQGGGYEQYF.

Turning to this clonotype: A read error is possible here, since a much larger clone lies one base away. The J gene is TRBJ2-2, the V gene TRBV10-3; maybe TRBD1 (7 bases). Germline CDR1 reads ENHRY; CDR2 reads SYGVKD. The CDR3 spans 15 residues. The CDR3 loop reads CASSESRGDTGELFF. CDR3 nucleotides: TGTGCCAGCAGTGAGTCCAGGGGGGACACCGGGGAGCTGTTTTTT.

This clonotype was recorded a few times. The chain links TRBV12-3 or TRBV12-4 to TRBJ1-6; D gene uncertain. Trimming took 4 bases from V and 8 from J, leaving 15 bases between them. The CDR3 runs to 15 residues. The CDR3 loop reads CASSYGDLRDSPLHF. The DNA for the CDR3 is TGTGCCAGCAGTTACGGTGACCTAAGGGATTCACCCCTCCACTTT.

This chain joins TRBV4-3 and TRBJ1-1; 7 bases fit TRBD1. The V gene's germline CDR1 is LGHNA and CDR2 YSLEER. The CDR3 is made up of 16 amino acids. The junction had 10 bases not matched to a gene; V was cut back by 4 bases and J by 2 bases. This CDR3 reads CASSLDEAGGNTEAFF. The DNA of the CDR3 is TGCGCCAGCAGCCTAGACGAGGCAGGGGGAAACACTGAAGCTTTCTTT.

Worth noting for this clonotype: The CDR3 carries no conserved terminal phenylalanine or tryptophan, so it likely arises from a read error. Because the CDR3's place on the DNA is in doubt, the DNA is left out and the CDR3 is given as listed by TCRdb. The rearrangement links TRBV20-1 to TRBJ2-5. Germline-derived CDR1 and CDR2 are DFQATT and SNEGSKA (reference sequence). The CDR3 contains 8 residues when both ends are counted. CDR3 residues: CSAGTPNT.

The chain links TRBV10-3 to TRBJ1-3, with a tentative D call TRBD1 (5 bases). This CDR3 spans 13 amino acids. Trimming shortened V by 4 bases and J by 4 bases, and 8 bases separated the two germline ends. Germline V gives CDR1 ENHRY, CDR2 SYGVKD. This CDR3 reads CAISGDGGNTIYF. The CDR3 DNA sequence: TGTGCCATCAGTGGGGACGGAGGAAACACCATATATTTT.

This clonotype was picked up a small number of times. The chain combines TRBV7-9 with TRBJ2-7; 10 bases are a match to TRBD1. Germline CDR1 is SEHNR and CDR2 is FQNEAQ (reference sequence). V shed 2 bases, J shed 6 bases, and the junction held 10 bases outside the gene matches. This CDR3 is built from 16 residues. CDR3: CASSLLGQGVISEQYF. In DNA, the CDR3 is TGTGCCAGCAGCTTACTTGGACAGGGGGTTATTTCCGAGCAGTACTTC.

This clonotype was observed a few times. The J gene is TRBJ2-7, the V gene TRBV12-3 or TRBV12-4; no reliable D call. V was shortened by 6 bases and J by 4 bases, with 13 bases between the two germline ends. The CDR3 length is 13 residues. CDR3 in amino acids: CASSHSPLYEQYF. The CDR3 DNA follows: TGTGCCAGCAGCCACTCCCCGCTGTACGAGCAGTACTTC.

The V gene is TRBV6-2 or TRBV6-3, the J gene TRBJ1-2; weak D call: TRBD1 (5 bases). The CDR3 runs 15 residues. V was clipped by 5 bases and J by 3 bases, with 16 bases between them. CDR1 and CDR2 from the germline V gene are MNHEY and SVGEGT. DNA of the CDR3: TGTGCCAGCAGTGACGCCTTCGGCAGGGACTATGGCTACACCTTC. It yields the protein CASSDAFGRDYGYTF.

This chain uses TRBV6-2 or TRBV6-3 with TRBJ2-2; D not certain. The CDR3 length is 15 residues. Germline CDR1 is MNHEY and CDR2 is SVGEGT. V was trimmed by 5 bases and J by 0 bases, leaving 10 bases between them. CDR3 coding DNA: TGTGCCAGCAGTACCCAGAGAACGAACACCGGGGAGCTGTTTTTT. Amino acid sequence: CASSTQRTNTGELFF.

This clonotype was detected only a few times. This CDR3 reads CASSLGISVLYEQYF. CDR3 coding DNA: TGTGCCAGCAGTTTAGGGATTAGCGTCCTCTACGAGCAGTACTTC. This chain uses TRBV12-3 or TRBV12-4 with TRBJ2-7, with TRBD2 as a possible D gene (5 bases). This CDR3 spans 15 amino acids. Trimming took off 1 base at V and 3 bases at J, with 13 bases between the two ends.

There are many counts of this clonotype. The chain is built from TRBV7-8 and TRBJ1-6, with 7 bases lining up with TRBD1. The V segment lost 2 bases and the J segment 7 bases; nucleotides outside the gene matches: 5. This CDR3 comprises 15 residues. Germline lookup yields CDR1 SGHVS and CDR2 FQNEAQ. The CDR3: CASSLLTGTNSPLHF. The DNA for the CDR3 is TGTGCCAGCAGCTTACTGACAGGGACGAATTCACCCCTCCACTTT.

The V and J genes are TRBV29-1 and TRBJ2-7; D is undetermined. V lost 0 bases to trimming and J lost 6 bases, with 18 bases between them. The germline gives CDR1 SQVTM, CDR2 ANQGSEA. CDR3 length: 15 residues. The CDR3 here is CSVEDSVSKRAEQYF. The CDR3, as DNA: TGCAGCGTTGAAGATTCGGTTAGCAAGAGAGCCGAGCAGTACTTC.

Worth noting for this clonotype: With a much larger clone just one base away, this may be a read error. As DNA, the CDR3 is TGCAGTGTCAAACACGGAGACGAAAAACTGCTTTTT. Its translation is CSVKHGDEKLLF. The gene calls are TRBV20-1 and TRBJ1-4; no definite D call. CDR1 is DFQATT and CDR2 is SNEGSKA in the germline V gene (reference sequence). The CDR3 loop spans 12 amino acids.

This clonotype was recorded at least ten times. The chain recombines TRBV7-3 with TRBJ1-1, with TRBD1 matching over 7 bases. The CDR3 contains 14 residues. V lost 3 bases, J lost 5 bases, and 6 bases stayed unmatched. CDR1 is SGHTA, CDR2 FQGTGA, per germline. The CDR3 sequence: CASSLQGGRTEAFF. In DNA form, the CDR3 reads TGTGCCAGCAGCTTGCAGGGGGGCAGGACTGAAGCTTTCTTT.

The chain uses TRBV10-3 and TRBJ1-6; 11 bases align to TRBD1. The germline V gene has CDR1 ENHRY and CDR2 SYGVKD. The CDR3 runs to 13 residues. Trimming took 10 bases from V and 12 from J; bases not matched to a gene: 8. The CDR3 DNA is TGTGCCACCAAGGGACAGGGGGTGTTACCCCTCCACTTT. Protein sequence: CATKGQGVLPLHF.

The V call is TRBV10-3, the J call TRBJ2-5; 8 nucleotides align to TRBD2. Losses at the gene ends were 4 bases for V and 3 bases for J; bases not matched to a gene: 10. Germline CDR1 and CDR2: ENHRY and SYGVKD. The CDR3 loop spans 16 amino acids. CDR3 DNA sequence: TGTGCCATCAGTGCCGGGGCGGGACTAGGAGAAGAGACCCAGTACTTC. Translated, it gives CAISAGAGLGEETQYF.

This clonotype was picked up many times. The chain uses TRBV25-1 and TRBJ2-6, with D unresolved. From germline, CDR1 is MGHDK and CDR2 SYGVNS. V was trimmed by 6 bases and J by 3 bases, leaving 6 bases between them. The CDR3 has 13 amino acids. This CDR3 reads CASREDGANVLTF. The DNA for the CDR3 is TGTGCCAGCAGAGAGGATGGGGCCAACGTCCTGACTTTC.

As regards this clonotype: The CDR3 does not close with the conserved phenylalanine or tryptophan, likely indicating a read error. The limits of the CDR3 on the DNA are not certain, so only TCRdb's listed CDR3 is given. V and J are TRBV29-1 and TRBJ2-6; the tabulated D call, TRBD1, remains unverified against the DNA. The CDR3 sequence runs 10 residues, both termini included. Germline V lookup: CDR1 SQVTM, CDR2 ANQGSEA. The CDR3 reads CSVEEWGSNT.

This clonotype was detected many times. The J gene is TRBJ1-1, the V gene TRBV7-2, with D perhaps TRBD1 (6 bases). The CDR3 has 15 amino acids. CDR1 and CDR2 from the germline V gene are SGHTA and FQGNSA. The V gene lost 5 bases and the J gene lost 3 bases, with 16 bases spanning the gap. CDR3 loop: CASSRGQLGDTEAFF. The CDR3 region has the DNA TGTGCCAGCAGCCGAGGACAGCTGGGTGACACTGAAGCTTTCTTT. Together with reference TRBV7-2 and TRBJ1-1, the CDR3 gives the full variable domain: GAGVSQSPSNKVTEKGKDVELRCDPISGHTALYWYRQSLGQGLEFLIYFQGNSAPDKSGLPSDRFSAERTGGSVSTLTIQRTQQEDSAVYLCASSRGQLGDTEAFFGQGTRLTVV.

Only one count was recorded for this clonotype. The rearrangement uses TRBV10-3 and TRBJ1-5; D gene unclear. CDR1 ENHRY and CDR2 SYGVKD come from the germline V gene. The CDR3 covers 14 residues. V lost 5 bases and J lost 9, with 17 bases in between. The CDR3, as DNA: TGTGCCATCAGTAGCGGTACGGAAATACGGCCCCAGCATTTT. This encodes CAISSGTEIRPQHF.

This clonotype was observed many times. This chain links TRBV12-3 or TRBV12-4 with TRBJ2-7; the match to TRBD1 covers 9 bases. The trim removed 6 bases at V and 4 bases at J, leaving 7 bases unmatched. This CDR3 comprises 14 residues. This chain's CDR3 is CASSFGTGPYEQYF. Here the CDR3 DNA reads TGTGCCAGCAGCTTTGGGACAGGGCCGTACGAGCAGTACTTC.

In this sample, this clonotype turned up many times. The chain has TRBV2 and TRBJ1-6; D is undetermined. Trimming took off 11 bases at V and 0 bases at J, with 17 bases between the two ends. The CDR3 contains 16 residues. The germline gives CDR1 SNHLY, CDR2 FYNNEI. CDR3 sequence: CAVHRSESSYNSPLHF. The CDR3 coding sequence is TGTGCCGTCCATAGGTCTGAGAGCTCCTATAATTCACCCCTCCACTTT.

The chain is built from TRBV7-2 and TRBJ2-3; D ambiguous. CDR3 length: 15 residues. Germline assignment: CDR1 SGHTA and CDR2 FQGNSA. V gave up 2 bases and J gave up 4 bases, with 13 bases separating them. CDR3 bases: TGTGCCAGCAGCTTAACAGCTGGGCCCCCAGATACGCAGTATTTT. Translation gives CASSLTAGPPDTQYF. Combining the CDR3 with reference TRBV7-2 and TRBJ2-3 gives the whole variable domain GAGVSQSPSNKVTEKGKDVELRCDPISGHTALYWYRQSLGQGLEFLIYFQGNSAPDKSGLPSDRFSAERTGGSVSTLTIQRTQQEDSAVYLCASSLTAGPPDTQYFGPGTRLTVL.